The 26 T cell receptor beta chains below come from one sample, sequenced in a study of response to subunit inactivated influenza vaccine. One entry per CDR3 protein, called by TCRdb with MiXCR from the RT-PCR reads. The repertoire holds hundreds of thousands of distinct CDR3 sequences, with 15% to 19% as singletons. Source: PBMCs from blood, taken about 11 days after vaccination. Receptor source: a man aged 45-65 years who received an inactivated influenza vaccine.

The V and J genes are TRBV21-1 and TRBJ2-1. TRBV21-1 is shown as a pseudogene. This CDR3 is built from 8 residues. The CDR3 DNA follows: TGTGCCACCAGCAAGCAGTTCTTC. Translated, it gives CATSKQFF.

V is TRBV18 and J is TRBJ2-3; D is unclear. V lost 4 bases and J 4 bases, leaving 6 bases between the germline ends. The CDR3 spans 12 residues. Germline loops: CDR1 KGHSH, CDR2 LQKENI. The CDR3 protein is CASSQGPDTQYF. CDR3 nucleotide sequence: TGTGCCAGCTCACAAGGACCAGATACGCAGTATTTT.

The chain employs TRBV9 and TRBJ2-3; D may be TRBD2 (6 bases). V lost 1 base and J lost 1, with 7 bases in between. The CDR3 runs 14 residues. Germline V lookup: CDR1 SGDLS, CDR2 YYNGEE. CDR3: CASSVSSGTDTQYF. DNA of the CDR3: TGTGCCAGCAGCGTATCTAGCGGCACAGATACGCAGTATTTT.

The V gene is TRBV15, the J gene TRBJ2-7; 8 nucleotides align to TRBD1. The length of the CDR3 is 14 residues. J was trimmed by 5 bases and V by 5 bases; bases with no gene match: 8. CDR1 is LNHNV, CDR2 YYDKDF, per germline (reference sequence). The DNA for the CDR3 is TGTGCCACCAGCTTACGGACAGGGCGCGACGAGCAGTACTTC. Translated, it gives CATSLRTGRDEQYF.

This clonotype was seen more than once but under ten times. CDR3 DNA sequence: TGTGCCAGCACCCCGGCCCTGCTGACAAGCACAGATACGCAGTATTTT. It codes for CASTPALLTSTDTQYF. The gene calls are TRBV11-2 and TRBJ2-3; unclear D gene. There are 16 residues in the CDR3. In germline, CDR1 is SGHAT, CDR2 FQNNGV. The V end was cut by 7 bases, the J end by 0 bases, with 17 bases between.

J is TRBJ1-1 and V is TRBV20-1, with D unclear. The CDR3 spans 12 residues. Deletions cut 1 base from V and 6 bases from J, with 9 bases between. The V gene's germline CDR1 is DFQATT and CDR2 SNEGSKA (reference sequence). The CDR3 region is CSARGEGAEAFF. CDR3 bases: TGCAGTGCTAGAGGGGAAGGCGCTGAAGCTTTCTTT.

The chain has TRBV12-3 or TRBV12-4 and TRBJ2-5; 12 nucleotides agree with TRBD2. The CDR3 loop spans 15 amino acids. Trimming at V came to 6 bases and at J to 5 bases, leaving 7 bases not matched to a gene. For the CDR3, the DNA is TGTGCCAGCAGGGCTAGCGGGGGGGCCCGGGAGACCCAGTACTTC. It specifies CASRASGGARETQYF.

The chain employs TRBV30 and TRBJ1-5; the D is unclear. Trimming took 1 base from V and 5 from J, leaving 9 bases between them. CDR1 is GTSNPN, CDR2 SVGIG, per germline (reference sequence). The CDR3 consists of 13 residues. CDR3 in amino acids: CAWSAGVYQPQHF. For the CDR3, the DNA is TGTGCCTGGAGTGCCGGGGTGTATCAGCCCCAGCATTTT.

This clonotype has more than one count but fewer than ten. The V and J genes are TRBV6-1 and TRBJ2-2; D is perhaps TRBD2 (5 bases). V was shortened by 6 bases and J by 6 bases, with 14 bases between the two germline ends. Germline lookup yields CDR1 MNHNS and CDR2 SASEGT. The CDR3 totals 14 residues. The CDR3 bases are TGTGCCAGCAGACCACCGGGGAAGGCCGGGGAGCTGTTTTTT. Translating it yields CASRPPGKAGELFF.

In its sample, this clonotype was seen a few times. This sequence joins TRBV4-3 and TRBJ2-3, with D possibly matching TRBD2 (6 bases). The V end was cut by 1 base, the J end by 0 bases, with 11 bases between. The CDR3 is 16 amino acids. Per the germline V gene, CDR1 is LGHNA and CDR2 is YSLEER. The DNA for the CDR3 is TGCGCCAGCAGCCAAGTCCGCGGGGCTAGCACAGATACGCAGTATTTT. It codes for CASSQVRGASTDTQYF.

This clonotype was seen only a few times. The V and J genes are TRBV24-1 and TRBJ2-7, with a possible D match to TRBD2 (7 bases). Trimming removed 9 bases from V and 0 bases from J, with 14 bases in between. Looked up from germline, CDR1 is KGHDR and CDR2 is SFDVKD. The CDR3 covers 14 residues. The CDR3 reads CATSEGGPSYEQYF. The CDR3 region has the DNA TGTGCCACCTCCGAGGGGGGGCCCTCCTACGAGCAGTACTTC.

This clonotype was detected only a few times. The CDR3 sequence is CASSQEGYDSYNEQFF. The CDR3 region has the DNA TGTGCCAGCAGCCAAGAAGGCTATGACTCCTACAATGAGCAGTTCTTC. The chain recombines TRBV4-2 with TRBJ2-1; D uncertain. The germline V and J ends were trimmed by 0 bases and 0 bases, with 9 bases remaining between them. CDR1 LGHNA and CDR2 YNFKEQ come from the germline V gene. CDR3 size: 16 residues.

This clonotype was observed many times. The junction differs from germline at one of its ends, possibly a read error. The J gene is TRBJ1-4, the V gene TRBV7-2; a weak D match, TRBD1 (6 bases). There are 15 residues in the CDR3. Germline lookup yields CDR1 SGHTA and CDR2 FQGNSA. The CDR3 loop is CASSLGGQSNEKLFF. CDR3 DNA: TGTGCCAGCAGCTTAGGTGGACAGTCTAACGAAAAACTGTTTTTT.

The chain uses TRBV24-1 and TRBJ2-3; 9 bases agree with TRBD2. The germline CDR1 and CDR2 sequences are KGHDR and SFDVKD. CDR3 size: 14 residues. V trimming: 10 bases; J trimming: 2 bases; junction bases outside the gene matches: 6. In nucleotides, the CDR3 is TGTGCCACTCGGACTAGCGAACACACAGATACGCAGTATTTT. It yields the protein CATRTSEHTDTQYF.

J is TRBJ2-6 and V is TRBV20-1; maybe TRBD2 (5 bases). Trimming took off 0 bases at V and 3 bases at J, with 9 bases between the two ends. The CDR3 contains 15 residues. CDR1 DFQATT and CDR2 SNEGSKA come from the germline V gene (reference sequence). CDR3 coding DNA: TGCAGTGCTAGAGATTACAGCGGTGGGGCCAACGTCCTGACTTTC. Its translation: CSARDYSGGANVLTF.

Turning to this clonotype: A much larger clone sits a single nucleotide away, making a read error possible. The genes are TRBV24-1 and TRBJ2-6, with D maybe TRBD1 (6 bases). This CDR3 is built from 15 residues. CDR1 is KGHDR, CDR2 SFDVKD, per germline. Written as DNA, the CDR3 is TGTGCCGTCGGACAGTTTACCTCTCGGGCCAACGTCCTGACTTTC. The encoded protein is CAVGQFTSRANVLTF.

V and J are TRBV19 and TRBJ1-1; D is ambiguous. Germline CDR1 and CDR2: LNHDA and SQIVND (reference sequence). CDR3 length equals 14 residues. Trimming shortened V by 0 bases and J by 12 bases, and 17 bases separated the two germline ends. The CDR3 sequence is CASSIEVSVPGTFF. The DNA of the CDR3 is TGTGCCAGTAGTATAGAGGTTTCGGTCCCCGGGACTTTCTTT. The complete variable domain, with remaining parts taken from reference TRBV19 and TRBJ1-1, reads DGGITQSPKYLFRKEGQNVTLSCEQNLNHDAMYWYRQDPGQGLRLIYYSQIVNDFQKGDIAEGYSVSREKKESFPLTVTSAQKNPTAFYLCASSIEVSVPGTFFGQGTRLTVV.

This sequence joins TRBV4-2 and TRBJ1-4; 7 nucleotides align to TRBD1. V shed 6 bases, J shed 4 bases, and the junction held 11 bases outside the gene matches. The CDR3 loop spans 16 amino acids. Germline V gene lookup returns CDR1 LGHNA and CDR2 YNFKEQ. This CDR3 reads CASRLQGRQFNEKLFF. CDR3 in DNA: TGTGCCAGCAGGCTACAGGGGCGCCAGTTTAATGAAAAACTGTTTTTT.

The genes are TRBV5-1 and TRBJ2-1, with TRBD2 matching 13 bases. CDR3 size: 18 residues. Unmatched junction bases numbered 5, after V lost 2 bases and J lost 0 bases. Germline CDR1 is SGHRS and CDR2 is YFSETQ. Written as DNA, the CDR3 is TGCGCCAGCAGCTTAAAAAGGACTAGCGGGAGCTCCTACAATGAGCAGTTCTTC. Translating it yields CASSLKRTSGSSYNEQFF.

This clonotype was found many times. The chain joins TRBV20-1 to TRBJ2-5; 7 nucleotides align to TRBD2. Germline lookup yields CDR1 DFQATT and CDR2 SNEGSKA (reference sequence). The CDR3 totals 15 residues. The J segment lost 2 bases and the V segment lost 3 bases, leaving 9 bases of the junction unmatched. The CDR3 region is CSARISGNKQETQYF. In DNA form, the CDR3 reads TGCAGTGCTAGGATAAGCGGGAACAAGCAAGAGACCCAGTACTTC.

This clonotype was seen a handful of times. This sequence joins TRBV5-1 and TRBJ2-1; 8 bases are shared with TRBD1. Germline assignment: CDR1 SGHRS and CDR2 YFSETQ. With V trimmed by 5 bases and J by 9 bases, 4 bases remained unmatched. The CDR3 is 12 amino acids. CDR3 coding DNA: TGCGCCAGCAGGGCTGACAGGGGTGAGCAGTTCTTC. It encodes CASRADRGEQFF.

This clonotype was observed a handful of times. CDR3 sequence (DNA): TGTGCCAGCAGCTTAGATTTGGGACAGGGCTCCGGGGAGCTGTTTTTT. Translating gives CASSLDLGQGSGELFF. This chain connects TRBV11-3 to TRBJ2-2, with 9 bases matching TRBD1. Per germline, CDR1 SGHNT and CDR2 YENEEA. The V and J ends lost 0 bases and 6 bases, in that order; junction bases with no gene match: 5. The CDR3 runs 16 residues.

This clonotype appeared a few times. The gene calls are TRBV5-5 and TRBJ1-1, with D unclear. Trimming shortened V by 3 bases and J by 2 bases, and 11 bases separated the two germline ends. Germline V gene lookup returns CDR1 SGHKS and CDR2 YYEKEE (reference sequence). The CDR3 contains 14 residues. CDR3: CASSSFWVNTEAFF. CDR3 DNA sequence: TGTGCCAGCAGCTCCTTCTGGGTAAACACTGAAGCTTTCTTT.

This clonotype came up a few times. The chain carries TRBV7-9 and TRBJ2-3, with no clear D. The V and J ends lost 8 bases and 3 bases respectively, with 9 bases between them. Germline V gene data show CDR1 as SEHNR and CDR2 as FQNEAQ (reference sequence). The CDR3 sequence is 12 residues long. CDR3 sequence: CASGTYTDTQYF. CDR3 DNA: TGTGCCAGCGGCACTTATACAGATACGCAGTATTTT.

Concerning this clonotype itself: A clone one base away is much larger, so this may be a read error. This sequence joins TRBV3-1 and TRBJ2-3; no clear D gene. The V gene's germline CDR1 is LGHDT and CDR2 YNNKEL (reference sequence). The CDR3 is made up of 13 amino acids. CDR3 loop: CAGSQDSEDTQYF. CDR3 nucleotide sequence: TGTGCCGGCAGCCAAGATTCCGAAGATACGCAGTATTTT.

This chain links TRBV6-2 or TRBV6-3 with TRBJ2-3, with a weak D call TRBD1 (5 bases). Germline assignment: CDR1 MNHEY and CDR2 SVGEGT. The V and J ends lost 10 bases and 2 bases respectively, with 10 bases between them. The length of the CDR3 is 12 residues. The CDR3 region has the DNA TGTGCCACATACAGGCCCACAGATACGCAGTATTTT. Encoded protein: CATYRPTDTQYF.